Listed below are T cell receptor beta chains from one sample, sequenced in a study of T cells in localized non-small cell lung cancer. Libraries were prepared by immunoSEQ multiplex PCR; TCRdb keeps only in-frame clonotypes and omits some of them. Here the sample spans 2,000 to 2,500 clones, 25% to 30% being singletons. The specimen was lung tumor tissue, collected before any cancer treatment. These TCRs come from a male donor at least 60 years old with stage III lung adenocarcinoma. Both conserved end residues are part of each CDR3. D genes are given only for firm matches. Where a row states a size, it is once, few, many or the class of an expanded clone; other rows omit it.

>NA|TRBJ2-1|TRBV11-3|few
TGTGCCAGCATCCCCCGGGACGGGAATTACAATGAGCAGTTCTTC
CASIPRDGNYNEQFF
>TRBD2|TRBJ2-7|TRBV6-8|NA
TGTGCCATCCGGCGGGGGGGGAACGAGCAGTACTTC
CAIRRGGNEQYF
>NA|TRBJ2-7|TRBV29-1|large
TGCAGCGTTGGAACAAGCTCCTACGAGCAGTACTTC
CSVGTSSYEQYF
>NA|TRBJ1-1|TRBV19|few
TGTGCCAGTAGTGCCGGACAGATGAACACTGAAGCTTTCTTT
CASSAGQMNTEAFF
>NA|TRBJ2-3|TRBV19|NA
TGTGCCAGTAGTGCCGGACCCAGCACAGATACGCAGTATTTT
CASSAGPSTDTQYF
>NA|TRBJ1-2|TRBV29-1|NA
TGCAGCGTTGAAGGTCGGGGTAGCGATGGCTACACCTTC
CSVEGRGSDGYTF
>TRBD1|TRBJ1-1|TRBV10-3|NA
TGTGCCATCAGTGAGTCAGGGGGACAGGGCACTGAAGCTTTCTTT
CAISESGGQGTEAFF
>NA|TRBJ2-7|TRBV11-3|NA
TGTGCCAGCAGCTTAGGATCGACCGCCACCAGGTACGAGCAGTACTTC
CASSLGSTATRYEQYF
>NA|TRBJ2-4|TRBV6-8|medium-sized
TGTGCCAGCAGTTACTCGGGGCTCGCCGGGGCCAAAAACATTCAGTACTTC
CASSYSGLAGAKNIQYF
>TRBD2|TRBJ2-1|TRBV18|few
TGTGCCAGCTCACCACAAGGCGGGAGCTACAATGAGCAGTTCTTC
CASSPQGGSYNEQFF
>NA|TRBJ1-3|TRBV29-1|NA
TGCAGCGTTGGGTCCGGAAGCTCTGGAAACACCATATATTTT
CSVGSGSSGNTIYF